Below are 27 T cell receptor beta chains sequenced from a single sample in a study of shared clonotypes between healthy human individuals. Produced via immunoSEQ multiplex PCR; TCRdb's table is partial and in-frame only. In the table there are approximately 2,000,000 clones, approximately 90% of which are singletons. What was sequenced was naive CD4+ T cells from PBMCs. Subset noted: CD45RA+ positively selected. The receptors were gathered from a man between 18 and 29 years old in good health. Some clones in this sample may be carry-over from other donors' samples.

The V and J genes are TRBV10-3 and TRBJ1-1, with D unclear. Trimming pared 0 bases from V and 1 base from J, leaving 24 bases between. CDR1 and CDR2 from the germline V gene are ENHRY and SYGVKD. CDR3 size: 20 residues. The CDR3 DNA reads as TGTGCCATCAGTGAGTCGATATTTATGGGCCCGATGAAAGGGAACACTGAAGCTTTCTTT. It encodes CAISESIFMGPMKGNTEAFF.

The chain combines TRBV7-9 with TRBJ2-3; no reliable D call. This CDR3 region has 14 residues. Trimming stripped 2 bases from V and 2 bases from J, with 8 bases between. Germline V CDR1 and CDR2: SEHNR, FQNEAQ (reference sequence). The CDR3 DNA follows: TGTGCCAGCAGCTTAACGGGTGTCACAGATACGCAGTATTTT. Translation gives CASSLTGVTDTQYF.

The genes are TRBV27 and TRBJ1-5; 8 positions agree with TRBD1. Germline V gene lookup returns CDR1 MNHEY and CDR2 SMNVEV (reference sequence). The CDR3 consists of 16 residues. The V segment lost 5 bases and the J segment 5 bases; nucleotides outside the gene matches: 11. The CDR3 sequence is CASSRISGGDDQPQHF. CDR3 DNA: TGTGCCAGCAGTCGAATATCAGGGGGCGACGATCAGCCCCAGCATTTT.

The chain links TRBV5-8 to TRBJ1-5; D unclear. Germline V CDR1 and CDR2: SGHTS, YDEGEE. The CDR3 is 14 residues long. V shed 4 bases and J shed 5 bases, with 13 bases lying between them. CDR3 in amino acids: CASSRKLGDQPQHF. Here the CDR3 DNA reads TGTGCCAGCAGCCGAAAGCTCGGGGATCAGCCCCAGCATTTT.

This clone was recorded once. The rearrangement uses TRBV11-2 and TRBJ1-1; D call uncertain. Germline loops: CDR1 SGHAT, CDR2 FQNNGV. Trimming stripped 5 bases from V and 11 bases from J, with 15 bases between. CDR3 length equals 12 residues. Here the CDR3 DNA reads TGTGCCAGCAGCCCTGGACCTCCCGCGGCTTTCTTT. Translated, it gives CASSPGPPAAFF.

This clone was observed a few times. The same CDR3 can be traced to other DNA sequences in this sample. The chain couples TRBV5-1 to TRBJ2-7; maybe TRBD1 (6 bases). Trimming pared 4 bases from V and 2 bases from J, leaving 7 bases between. This CDR3 has 12 residues. The V gene's germline CDR1 is SGHRS and CDR2 YFSETQ. The CDR3 DNA is TGCGCCAGCAGCGCAGGGGCCTACGAGCAGTACTTC. This translates into CASSAGAYEQYF.

This chain joins TRBV7-9 and TRBJ2-7; D perhaps matches TRBD2 (6 bases). CDR3 length: 17 residues. Germline-derived CDR1 and CDR2 are SEHNR and FQNEAQ (reference sequence). V gave up 3 bases and J gave up 5 bases, with 23 bases separating them. The CDR3, as DNA: TGTGCCAGCAGCTTCACTTTTGTTGGAGGGCCGGTCCACGAGCAGTACTTC. This translates into CASSFTFVGGPVHEQYF.

Comment on this clone: A much bigger clone sits one base away, suggesting this may be a read error. The rearrangement joins TRBV5-1 to TRBJ1-1, with D possibly matching TRBD1 (6 bases). Germline loops: CDR1 SGHRS, CDR2 YFSETQ. V lost 0 bases and J lost 1, with 7 bases in between. This CDR3 region has 14 residues. CDR3 amino acids: CASSLGQENTEAFF. The CDR3 DNA follows: TGCGCCAGCAGCTTGGGACAGGAGAACACTGAAGCTTTCTTT.

V gene TRBV18 combines with J gene TRBJ1-1; D perhaps matches TRBD1 (5 bases). Germline-derived CDR1 and CDR2 are KGHSH and LQKENI. This CDR3 spans 15 amino acids. V gave up 3 bases and J gave up 2 bases, with 13 bases separating them. This CDR3 reads CASSPRSGDNTEAFF. CDR3 nucleotides: TGTGCCAGCTCACCTCGATCCGGGGACAACACTGAAGCTTTCTTT.

A note on this clone: Other DNA sequences in the same sample also yield this CDR3. J is TRBJ2-2 and V is TRBV9, with 8 bases that match TRBD1. Trimming cost V 0 bases and J 0 bases; bases outside gene matches: 1. Germline CDR1 is SGDLS and CDR2 is YYNGEE. This CDR3 has 16 residues. In nucleotides, the CDR3 is TGTGCCAGCAGCGTAGCAGGGGGCGCGAACACCGGGGAGCTGTTTTTT. Translated, it gives CASSVAGGANTGELFF.

The chain is built from TRBV6-1 and TRBJ2-2; D may be TRBD1 or TRBD2 (5 bases each). The ends were cut back, 8 bases at V and 6 bases at J, with 16 bases in the middle. Per germline, CDR1 MNHNS and CDR2 SASEGT. This CDR3 has 14 amino acids. Here the CDR3 reads CASREGLLAGELFF. The DNA of the CDR3 is TGTGCCAGCCGAGAGGGGCTCTTGGCCGGGGAGCTGTTTTTT.

V usage is TRBV5-4 and J usage is TRBJ2-7; D is undetermined. The CDR3 is 13 residues long. Germline V lookup: CDR1 SGHNT, CDR2 YYREEE (reference sequence). Trimming removed 2 bases at V and 1 base at J, with 7 bases between. The CDR3 region has the DNA TGTGCCAGCAGCTTACAGAGATCCTACGAGCAGTACTTC. This gives the protein CASSLQRSYEQYF.

V gene TRBV5-1 combines with J gene TRBJ2-7; D gene ambiguous. V dropped 1 base and J dropped 2 bases, with 7 bases sitting between them. This CDR3 region has 13 residues. Germline V lookup: CDR1 SGHRS, CDR2 YFSETQ. The CDR3 DNA follows: TGCGCCAGCAGCTTGCGGGTACCCTACGAGCAGTACTTC. Translation gives CASSLRVPYEQYF.

This chain connects TRBV6-6 to TRBJ1-4, with 9 bases matching TRBD1. The CDR3 covers 13 residues. Per germline, CDR1 MNHNY and CDR2 SVGAGI (reference sequence). Germline trimming cut 5 bases from V and 10 bases from J; bases unmatched to any gene: 5. In DNA, the CDR3 is TGTGCCAGCAGTACACTGACAGGGGGAAAACTGTTTTTT. It translates to CASSTLTGGKLFF.

The V and J genes are TRBV6-6 and TRBJ2-7, with D possibly TRBD1 on 5 matching bases. The CDR3 loop spans 13 amino acids. Germline assignment: CDR1 MNHNY and CDR2 SVGAGI (reference sequence). Trimming stripped 6 bases from V and 6 bases from J, with 15 bases between. CDR3 sequence reads: CASSSLTGTEQYF. For the CDR3, the DNA is TGTGCCAGCAGCTCTCTAACAGGTACCGAGCAGTACTTC.

In its sample, this clone was seen a few times. The chain joins TRBV5-1 to TRBJ1-1, with unresolved D. Trimming took 3 bases from V and 1 from J, leaving 7 bases between them. CDR3 length: 13 residues. Per the germline V gene, CDR1 is SGHRS and CDR2 is YFSETQ. The CDR3 bases are TGCGCCAGCAGCTCCCCCAGGAACACTGAAGCTTTCTTT. This gives the protein CASSSPRNTEAFF.

The chain recombines TRBV7-9 with TRBJ2-7, with TRBD2 matching 13 bases. The CDR3 length is 16 residues. Germline V gives CDR1 SEHNR, CDR2 FQNEAQ (reference sequence). Unmatched junction bases numbered 5, after V lost 5 bases and J lost 1 base. The chain's CDR3 is CASSLGLAGDSYEQYF. Here the CDR3 DNA reads TGTGCCAGCAGCCTCGGACTAGCGGGAGATTCCTACGAGCAGTACTTC.

The chain joins TRBV2 to TRBJ2-7; a weak D match, TRBD1 (6 bases). V was trimmed by 5 bases and J by 3 bases, leaving 8 bases between them. CDR3 size: 12 residues. In germline, CDR1 is SNHLY, CDR2 FYNNEI. CDR3 in amino acids: CASSSGDYEQYF. CDR3 nucleotide sequence: TGTGCCAGCAGTTCAGGGGACTACGAGCAGTACTTC.

The chain uses TRBV19 and TRBJ1-5; perhaps TRBD1 as D (6 bases). The ends were cut back, 3 bases at V and 1 base at J, with 16 bases in the middle. Per the germline V gene, CDR1 is LNHDA and CDR2 is SQIVND (reference sequence). This CDR3 spans 17 amino acids. The CDR3 region has the DNA TGTGCCAGTAGTATGACGAGGGGGGCCCGAAGCAATCAGCCCCAGCATTTT. Its translation: CASSMTRGARSNQPQHF. Filled out from reference TRBV19 and TRBJ1-5, the complete variable domain reads DGGITQSPKYLFRKEGQNVTLSCEQNLNHDAMYWYRQDPGQGLRLIYYSQIVNDFQKGDIAEGYSVSREKKESFPLTVTSAQKNPTAFYLCASSMTRGARSNQPQHFGDGTRLSIL.

This chain links TRBV28 with TRBJ2-4; 7 bases align to TRBD1. Germline V CDR1 and CDR2: MDHEN, SYDVKM. This CDR3 region has 16 residues. Trimming took 4 bases from V and 0 from J; bases not matched to a gene: 6. CDR3 DNA: TGTGCCAGCAGTTCGCCGGGACAGATAGCCAAAAACATTCAGTACTTC. It encodes CASSSPGQIAKNIQYF.

The chain is built from TRBV7-3 and TRBJ2-5, with 8 positions matching TRBD2. Germline V gene data show CDR1 as SGHTA and CDR2 as FQGTGA. The CDR3 loop spans 14 amino acids. The ends lost 5 bases at V and 3 bases at J; junction bases unmatched: 5. CDR3 in DNA: TGTGCCAGCAGCCCAATAGCGGGAAAAGAGACCCAGTACTTC. It encodes CASSPIAGKETQYF.

This clone was recorded only once. CDR3 in DNA: TGTGCCAGCAGCCAAGGGGACAGGCCCTACGAGCAGTACTTC. This sequence encodes CASSQGDRPYEQYF. The chain links TRBV14 to TRBJ2-7; 8 bases match TRBD1. V was pared by 1 base and J by 2 bases, with 1 base of the junction left unmatched. CDR3 size: 14 residues. Germline V gene lookup returns CDR1 SGHDN and CDR2 FVKESK. The entire variable domain, with the rest obtained from reference TRBV14 and TRBJ2-7, is as follows: EAGVTQFPSHSVIEKGQTVTLRCDPISGHDNLYWYRRVMGKEIKFLLHFVKESKQDESGMPNNRFLAERTGGTYSTLKVQPAELEDSGVYFCASSQGDRPYEQYFGPGTRLTVT.

This chain connects TRBV10-3 to TRBJ2-1; weak D call: TRBD2 (6 bases). CDR1 is ENHRY and CDR2 is SYGVKD in the germline V gene. Trimming stripped 10 bases from V and 2 bases from J, with 18 bases between. The CDR3 is 15 residues long. CDR3 loop: CATLPNGGTYNEQFF. CDR3 DNA sequence: TGTGCCACCCTGCCCAACGGGGGTACCTACAATGAGCAGTTCTTC.

V is TRBV5-6 and J is TRBJ2-5, with TRBD1 matching 7 bases. V shed 2 bases and J 5 bases; nucleotides not matched to a gene: 3. This CDR3 is 13 amino acids long. Germline values: CDR1 SGHDT, CDR2 YYEEEE. The CDR3 loop is CASSFTGVETQYF. CDR3 DNA sequence: TGTGCCAGCAGCTTTACAGGGGTGGAGACCCAGTACTTC.

The genes are TRBV10-3 and TRBJ1-1; D may be TRBD1 (6 bases). CDR3 length: 17 residues. The germline V gene has CDR1 ENHRY and CDR2 SYGVKD. The V end lost 0 bases, the J end lost 0 bases, and 14 bases lay between the germline ends. The CDR3 DNA is TGTGCCATCAGTGAGTCTGTGACAGGCCTACTGAACACTGAAGCTTTCTTT. It yields the protein CAISESVTGLLNTEAFF.

This chain uses TRBV18 with TRBJ2-7; D is uncertain. The V and J ends lost 3 bases and 3 bases respectively, with 18 bases between them. The germline V gene has CDR1 KGHSH and CDR2 LQKENI. The CDR3 consists of 16 residues. CDR3 sequence reads: CASSPSVTFLRYEQYF. The CDR3 DNA reads as TGTGCCAGCTCACCGTCTGTAACGTTTTTGCGCTACGAGCAGTACTTC.

The genes are TRBV4-2 and TRBJ2-3; D ambiguous. With 1 base removed from V and 0 bases from J, the gap between germline ends came to 8 bases. This CDR3 spans 15 amino acids. Germline CDR1 LGHNA, CDR2 YNFKEQ. The CDR3 is CASSQAAQSTDTQYF. In DNA form, the CDR3 reads TGTGCCAGCAGCCAAGCCGCACAGAGCACAGATACGCAGTATTTT.